The 11 T cell receptor beta chains below all came from one sample that was sequenced in a study of neurological immune-mediated disorders. Each CDR3 protein gets one entry after TCRdb re-called the 5' RACE reads with MiXCR. The sample carries tens of thousands of distinct CDR3 sequences, roughly 3.5% recorded once. Sample: PBMCs. The receptors come from a woman between 50 and 59 years old with multiple sclerosis.

In its sample, this clonotype was seen many times. The rearrangement links TRBV7-9 to TRBJ2-5, with D possibly matching TRBD1 (5 bases). V lost 3 bases, J lost 2 bases, and 10 bases lay in between. CDR3 length equals 14 residues. CDR1 is SEHNR and CDR2 is FQNEAQ in the germline V gene (reference sequence). CDR3 sequence: CASSLGRTQETQYF. The DNA for the CDR3 is TGTGCCAGCAGCTTGGGGCGGACACAAGAGACCCAGTACTTC. Full variable domain (missing parts from reference TRBV7-9 and TRBJ2-5): DTGVSQNPRHKITKRGQNVTFRCDPISEHNRLYWYRQTLGQGPEFLTYFQNEAQLEKSRLLSDRFSAERPKGSFSTLEIQRTEQGDSAMYLCASSLGRTQETQYFGPGTRLLVL.

This clonotype was observed at least ten times. The chain's CDR3 is CASSFGDSESGELFF. For the CDR3, the DNA is TGCGCCAGCAGCTTCGGCGATTCGGAATCCGGGGAGCTGTTTTTT. This chain links TRBV5-1 with TRBJ2-2; no reliable D call. V gave up 2 bases and J gave up 6 bases, with 14 bases separating them. The CDR3 extends over 15 amino acids. Germline CDR1 SGHRS, CDR2 YFSETQ.

This clonotype came up many times. This CDR3 reads CASSSTRENEAFF. CDR3 in DNA: TGTGCCAGCAGCTCGACCAGGGAAAATGAAGCTTTCTTT. This rearrangement joins TRBV7-9 to TRBJ1-1; D perhaps matches TRBD1 (5 bases). The CDR3 has 13 amino acids. Germline V gene data show CDR1 as SEHNR and CDR2 as FQNEAQ (reference sequence). Trimming cost V 4 bases and J 7 bases, with 13 bases left between them.

This clonotype has ten or more counts. The chain uses TRBV12-3 or TRBV12-4 and TRBJ2-3, with D unresolved. V was clipped by 5 bases and J by 4 bases, with 13 bases between them. The CDR3 loop spans 14 amino acids. The CDR3 loop is CASSLDTDADTQYF. The CDR3 bases are TGTGCCAGCAGTCTAGACACGGACGCAGATACGCAGTATTTT.

This clonotype was seen at least ten times. The V call is TRBV9, the J call TRBJ1-1, with D perhaps TRBD1 (5 bases). The V end was cut by 4 bases, the J end by 6 bases, with 16 bases between. Germline-derived CDR1 and CDR2 are SGDLS and YYNGEE. CDR3 size: 14 residues. For the CDR3, the DNA is TGTGCCAGCAGCCCAAGGGCAGGGAAGGCTGAAGCTTTCTTT. This gives the protein CASSPRAGKAEAFF.

This clonotype was seen ten or more times. The J gene is TRBJ2-2, the V gene TRBV7-2; 14 positions match TRBD2. Germline CDR1 and CDR2: SGHTA and FQGNSA. The V segment lost 5 bases and the J segment 6 bases; nucleotides outside the gene matches: 5. The CDR3 sequence is 16 residues long. The CDR3 DNA reads TGTGCCAGCAGCCCGCCGGGACTAGCGGGAGCCGGGGAGCTGTTTTTT. This gives the protein CASSPPGLAGAGELFF.

Details on this clonotype: An end of the junction differs from the germline gene, which may be a read error. V gene TRBV28 combines with J gene TRBJ1-5; 7 nucleotides match TRBD1. The CDR3 runs 15 residues. Looked up from germline, CDR1 is MDHEN and CDR2 is SYDVKM. The CDR3 coding sequence is TGTGCCAGCAGTTGGTACGACAGGGCTAATCAGCCCCAGAATTTT. Protein: CASSWYDRANQPQNF.

This clonotype has a count of ten or more. A much larger clone differs by one base, so this may be a read error. The chain employs TRBV29-1 and TRBJ2-3; no clear D. The V end lost 2 bases, the J end lost 13 bases, and 13 bases lay between the germline ends. Germline V lookup: CDR1 SQVTM, CDR2 ANQGSEA. The CDR3 is 11 amino acids. CDR3: CSVETETIEYF. The CDR3, as DNA: TGCAGCGTTGAAACGGAGACAATAGAGTATTTT.

There are many counts of this clonotype. The chain is built from TRBV30 and TRBJ1-2, with D maybe TRBD1 (5 bases). CDR3 length: 13 amino acids. Germline V gene sequence: CDR1 GTSNPN, CDR2 SVGIG (reference sequence). V gave up 0 bases and J gave up 3 bases, with 8 bases separating them. CDR3 amino acids: CAWSVQGDYGYTF. The CDR3 nucleotides are TGTGCCTGGAGTGTACAAGGGGACTATGGCTACACCTTC.

This clonotype was detected ten times or more. The chain combines TRBV12-3 or TRBV12-4 with TRBJ1-5; D is uncertain. Trimming cost V 2 bases and J 7 bases, with 6 bases left between them. CDR3 length: 12 amino acids. The CDR3 loop is CASSLQGQPQHF. CDR3 DNA sequence: TGTGCCAGCAGTTTACAAGGGCAGCCCCAGCATTTT.

This clonotype was recorded many times. The rearrangement links TRBV3-1 to TRBJ2-1, with unresolved D. This CDR3 is 13 amino acids long. Germline loops: CDR1 LGHDT, CDR2 YNNKEL (reference sequence). Trimming shortened V by 1 base and J by 14 bases, and 15 bases separated the two germline ends. The CDR3 sequence: CASSQAPYPEEFF. The CDR3 region has the DNA TGTGCCAGCAGCCAAGCCCCTTATCCAGAGGAGTTCTTC.